The next 22 T cell receptor beta chains were all read from a single sample in a study of T cells in Graves' hyperthyroidism and ophthalmopathy. RNA transcripts provided the source from which TCR beta CDR3 regions were amplified. During a first-round RT-PCR of the TCR CDR3, the HTBI primer set was used. MiXCR, applied by TCRdb to the multiplex PCR reads, yields one record per CDR3 protein. The sample has 500,000 to 800,000 distinct CDR3 sequences, about 15% seen once. Sequenced: blood. The receptors were sampled from a woman in her fifties or sixties with Graves' ophthalmopathy.

This clonotype was counted at least ten times. The chain uses TRBV5-5 and TRBJ1-2; D ambiguous. V was clipped by 4 bases and J by 9 bases, with 16 bases between them. This CDR3 is 13 amino acids long. Germline V lookup: CDR1 SGHKS, CDR2 YYEKEE (reference sequence). DNA for the CDR3: TGTGCCAGCAGCGACGACAAGGTCGTCAGCTACACCTTC. Amino acids: CASSDDKVVSYTF.

This chain links TRBV6-2 or TRBV6-3 with TRBJ2-3, with D maybe TRBD2 (5 bases). From germline, CDR1 is MNHEY and CDR2 SVGEGT. Trimming took 6 bases from V and 0 from J, leaving 7 bases between them. The CDR3 spans 13 residues. CDR3 nucleotides: TGTGCCAGCAGGTGGACTAGCACAGATACGCAGTATTTT. This gives the protein CASRWTSTDTQYF.

This clonotype occurred many times. The CDR3 is CASSISSGKDNEQFF. The CDR3 DNA reads TGTGCCAGCTCAATTTCGAGCGGGAAGGACAATGAGCAGTTCTTC. The chain employs TRBV18 and TRBJ2-1, with TRBD2 identical over 7 bases. There are 15 residues in the CDR3. V trimming: 5 bases; J trimming: 5 bases; junction bases outside the gene matches: 9. The germline V gene encodes CDR1 KGHSH and CDR2 LQKENI.

This clonotype was recorded many times. The chain joins TRBV2 to TRBJ2-5; TRBD1 is a possible D gene (5 bases). With 6 bases removed from V and 3 bases from J, the gap between germline ends came to 11 bases. The CDR3 spans 13 residues. The germline CDR1 and CDR2 sequences are SNHLY and FYNNEI. CDR3 sequence (DNA): TGTGCCAGCAGCGATAACAGGAAAGAGACCCAGTACTTC. This sequence encodes CASSDNRKETQYF.

CDR3 protein: CASSLLVAGRQPQHF. The CDR3 DNA is TGTGCCAGCAGTTTACTTGTAGCGGGGCGTCAGCCCCAGCATTTT. The chain employs TRBV28 and TRBJ1-5, with D maybe TRBD1 (5 bases). With 2 bases removed from V and 6 bases from J, the gap between germline ends came to 14 bases. This CDR3 has 15 residues. Germline-derived CDR1 and CDR2 are MDHEN and SYDVKM.

This clonotype showed up just a few times. The chain employs TRBV12-3 or TRBV12-4 and TRBJ2-7, with TRBD2 identical over 7 bases. The CDR3 is made up of 14 amino acids. The junction had 11 bases not matched to a gene; V was cut back by 5 bases and J by 7 bases. DNA for the CDR3: TGTGCCAGCAGTAGTGAGGCGGGAGTGTGGGAGCAGTACTTC. Its translation: CASSSEAGVWEQYF.

The chain joins TRBV28 to TRBJ2-2; D unresolved. The V end was cut by 5 bases, the J end by 0 bases, with 16 bases between. The CDR3 has 17 amino acids. From germline, CDR1 is MDHEN and CDR2 SYDVKM. CDR3 region: CASSVGRWGPNTGELFF. In DNA, the CDR3 is TGTGCCAGCAGTGTAGGACGTTGGGGTCCGAACACCGGGGAGCTGTTTTTT.

A word on this clonotype: The conserved phenylalanine or tryptophan is not found at the CDR3 terminus, so this likely reflects a read error. V usage is TRBV5-1 and J usage is TRBJ2-7, with D possibly matching TRBD1 (6 bases). Between the trimmed V and J ends, which lost 4 bases and 5 bases, there was a span of 22 bases. CDR1 is SGHRS and CDR2 is YFSETQ in the germline V gene. CDR3 length equals 16 residues. The CDR3 loop is CASSLDRAGVAHEQYL. CDR3 in DNA: TGCGCCAGCAGCCTGGATCGGGCAGGGGTAGCCCACGAGCAGTACCTC.

In this sample, this clonotype turned up a few times. The chain uses TRBV6-1 and TRBJ2-1, with TRBD1 as a possible D gene (5 bases). The CDR3 has 14 amino acids. The V and J ends lost 4 bases and 6 bases respectively, with 13 bases between them. Germline loops: CDR1 MNHNS, CDR2 SASEGT. For the CDR3, the DNA is TGTGCCAGCAGTGGGGGCAGCGTCCGCAATGAGCAGTTCTTC. Amino acid sequence: CASSGGSVRNEQFF.

This clonotype was counted at least ten times. This chain connects TRBV4-3 to TRBJ2-2; TRBD2 agrees at 11 bases. Losses at the gene ends were 1 base for V and 4 bases for J; bases not matched to a gene: 8. CDR1 is LGHNA and CDR2 is YSLEER in the germline V gene. This CDR3 is built from 18 residues. Written as DNA, the CDR3 is TGCGCCAGCAGCCAAGTTACTCTAGCGGGAGGTCTCACCGGGGAGCTGTTTTTT. Its translation is CASSQVTLAGGLTGELFF.

This clonotype was found many times. The V call is TRBV25-1, the J call TRBJ2-6; 7 nucleotides line up with TRBD1. The CDR3 loop spans 18 amino acids. Germline loops: CDR1 MGHDK, CDR2 SYGVNS. V lost 11 bases, J lost 2 bases, and 18 bases stayed unmatched. CDR3 loop: CAAHRRGQGVPGANVLTF. CDR3 sequence (DNA): TGTGCCGCTCATAGGCGAGGGCAGGGGGTCCCTGGGGCCAACGTCCTGACTTTC.

This chain joins TRBV6-5 and TRBJ2-2, with 9 positions matching TRBD2. Trimming took 0 bases from V and 7 from J; bases not matched to a gene: 6. The CDR3 runs to 16 residues. Germline lookup yields CDR1 MNHEY and CDR2 SVGAGI. The CDR3 loop reads CASSYSGGRGGGELFF. For the CDR3, the DNA is TGTGCCAGCAGTTACTCGGGCGGGAGGGGGGGCGGGGAGCTGTTTTTT.

J is TRBJ1-1 and V is TRBV10-2, with 12 bases aligning to TRBD1. This CDR3 has 15 amino acids. Trimming removed 8 bases from V and 5 bases from J; junction bases left unmatched: 9. CDR1 is WSHSY, CDR2 SAAADI, per germline. The CDR3 here is CASQGTGGRITEAFF. The CDR3, as DNA: TGCGCCAGCCAAGGGACAGGGGGCCGGATTACTGAAGCTTTCTTT.

Ten or more counts support this clonotype. The chain has TRBV6-1 and TRBJ2-7; weak D call: TRBD2 (6 bases). Germline V gene data show CDR1 as MNHNS and CDR2 as SASEGT. Trimming took 4 bases from V and 3 from J, leaving 13 bases between them. The CDR3 length is 14 residues. The CDR3 sequence is CASSVSGENYEQYF. For the CDR3, the DNA is TGTGCCAGCAGTGTTAGCGGAGAAAACTACGAGCAGTACTTC.

The table lists this clonotype with a few counts. The rearrangement links TRBV19 to TRBJ1-5; D remains ambiguous. The length of the CDR3 is 14 residues. V shed 1 base and J shed 5 bases, with 9 bases lying between them. Germline values: CDR1 LNHDA, CDR2 SQIVND (reference sequence). CDR3 region: CASSIGDVDQPQHF. Written as DNA, the CDR3 is TGTGCCAGTAGTATAGGTGACGTGGATCAGCCCCAGCATTTT. Looking up the rest from reference TRBV19 and TRBJ1-5 gives the full variable domain: DGGITQSPKYLFRKEGQNVTLSCEQNLNHDAMYWYRQDPGQGLRLIYYSQIVNDFQKGDIAEGYSVSREKKESFPLTVTSAQKNPTAFYLCASSIGDVDQPQHFGDGTRLSIL.

This clonotype was observed many times. The chain has TRBV9 and TRBJ2-3, with unresolved D. V was clipped by 6 bases and J by 4 bases, with 15 bases between them. The CDR3 runs to 14 residues. Germline V gene sequence: CDR1 SGDLS, CDR2 YYNGEE. The CDR3 sequence is CASTRAPHADTQYF. CDR3 in DNA: TGTGCCAGCACCCGGGCCCCCCACGCAGATACGCAGTATTTT.

This clonotype occurred many times. The DNA for the CDR3 is TGCGCCAGCAGCTTGGACGGTAGTAGCACAGATACGCAGTATTTT. Its translation is CASSLDGSSTDTQYF. This rearrangement joins TRBV5-1 to TRBJ2-3; D call uncertain. Germline lookup yields CDR1 SGHRS and CDR2 YFSETQ. Trimming stripped 0 bases from V and 0 bases from J, with 8 bases between. This CDR3 is 15 amino acids long.

The gene calls are TRBV19 and TRBJ2-1; TRBD2 matches 9 bases. This CDR3 has 18 residues. The germline V gene has CDR1 LNHDA and CDR2 SQIVND (reference sequence). After removal of 7 bases from V and 0 bases from J, the junction contained 13 bases not matched to a gene. Here the CDR3 DNA reads TGTGCCAGTAACGGACTAGCGCTCTCCAAAAGCTCCTACAATGAGCAGTTCTTC. Translation: CASNGLALSKSSYNEQFF.

CDR3 region: CSAILQGLGSEKLFF. As DNA, the CDR3 is TGCAGTGCTATCCTACAGGGTTTAGGGAGTGAAAAACTGTTTTTT. V and J are TRBV20-1 and TRBJ1-4; D may be TRBD1 (6 bases). The V gene lost 4 bases and the J gene lost 7 bases, with 19 bases spanning the gap. This CDR3 region has 15 residues. Germline lookup yields CDR1 DFQATT and CDR2 SNEGSKA (reference sequence).

This chain connects TRBV4-3 to TRBJ1-5; D not resolved. V was trimmed by 2 bases and J by 0 bases, leaving 5 bases between them. CDR1 LGHNA and CDR2 YSLEER come from the germline V gene. This CDR3 has 14 amino acids. CDR3 nucleotide sequence: TGCGCCAGCAGCCAACTCTATAGCAATCAGCCCCAGCATTTT. This sequence encodes CASSQLYSNQPQHF.

This clonotype was recorded a few times. The chain is built from TRBV29-1 and TRBJ2-7, with TRBD2 as a possible D gene (5 bases). Germline V gene lookup returns CDR1 SQVTM and CDR2 ANQGSEA. Deletions cut 5 bases from V and 2 bases from J, with 13 bases between. The CDR3 is 13 amino acids. CDR3 DNA: TGCAGCGTTCATGAGGGAGAGACCTACGAGCAGTACTTC. The encoded protein is CSVHEGETYEQYF.

Notes on this clonotype: At one boundary the junction diverges from the germline segment, which might be a read error. The V and J genes are TRBV7-9 and TRBJ2-3; 7 bases are a match to TRBD2. Germline V gene sequence: CDR1 SEHNR, CDR2 FQNEAQ (reference sequence). This CDR3 spans 18 amino acids. CDR3 DNA sequence: TGCGCCAGCAGCCAAGATTCCCAGTGGGAGGGCCTCACAGATACGCAGTATTTT. Translation gives CASSQDSQWEGLTDTQYF.